This TCR beta chain stems from a study of T cells in Graves' hyperthyroidism and ophthalmopathy. This clonotype was seen repeatedly, ten times or more. Antigen unknown. Findings and limits, study-wide: Most thyroid clonotypes that were expanded above 0.001 also turned up in blood. Model output signaled ophthalmopathy a median roughly 6.1 months ahead of onset.

TCR beta CDR3 sequences were amplified from RNA transcripts. Carried out on the TCR CDR3, a first-round RT-PCR used the HTBI primer set. TCRdb fed the multiplex PCR reads into MiXCR, producing one record per CDR3 protein. The repertoire holds approximately 150,000 distinct CDR3 sequences, 8% to 9.5% seen once, with around 20% in the top ten. Germline values: CDR1 KGHDR, CDR2 SFDVKD. This CDR3 region has 17 residues. Trimming pared 4 bases from V and 3 bases from J, leaving 20 bases between. Specimen: blood. The V call is TRBV24-1, the J call TRBJ1-2; D might be TRBD1 (6 bases). The source of this sequence is a woman between 18 and 29 years old with Graves' hyperthyroidism that later progressed to Graves' ophthalmopathy. DNA of the CDR3: TGTGCCACCAGTGACCGGCGGGGGACACGCTTGGACTATGGCTACACCTTC. Translated, it gives CATSDRRGTRLDYGYTF.